The clone carrying this T cell receptor beta chain occurred many times. Its cognate antigen is unknown. This entry comes from a study of glioma-infiltrating T cells. Study findings and constraints: Above-expected tissue-blood divergence occurred in all gliomas, most in low-grade ones.

Using RNA template, CDR3s of TCR alpha and beta were amplified with iRepertoire arm-PCR. From the multiplex PCR reads, TCRdb called clonotypes with MiXCR, one entry per CDR3 protein. The table includes more than 300,000 distinct CDR3 sequences, roughly two fifths detected once. V was trimmed by 5 bases and J by 5 bases, leaving 15 bases between them. CDR3 length: 14 residues. Germline-derived CDR1 and CDR2 are MNHNS and SASEGT. This receptor was taken from a human donor with low-grade glioma or glioblastoma, undergoing nonglioma brain surgery, or in good health (not recorded which). The chain links TRBV6-1 to TRBJ1-1; D remains unclear. The specimen sequenced was glioma tissue, nonneoplastic brain tissue, or PBMCs (not recorded which). Here the CDR3 reads CASSNGEWLTEAFF. In DNA, the CDR3 is TGTGCCAGCAGTAATGGGGAGTGGTTGACTGAAGCTTTCTTT.